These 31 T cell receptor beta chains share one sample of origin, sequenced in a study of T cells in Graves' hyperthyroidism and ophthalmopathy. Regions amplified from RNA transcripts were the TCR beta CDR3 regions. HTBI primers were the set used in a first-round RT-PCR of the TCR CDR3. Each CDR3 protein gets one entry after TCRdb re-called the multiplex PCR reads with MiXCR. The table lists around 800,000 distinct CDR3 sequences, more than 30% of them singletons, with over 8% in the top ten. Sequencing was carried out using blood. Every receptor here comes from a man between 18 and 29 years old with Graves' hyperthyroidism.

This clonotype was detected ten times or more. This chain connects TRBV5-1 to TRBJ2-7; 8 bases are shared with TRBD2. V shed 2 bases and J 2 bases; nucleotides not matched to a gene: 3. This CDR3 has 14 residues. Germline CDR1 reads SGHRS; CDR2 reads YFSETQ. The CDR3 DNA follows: TGCGCCAGCAGCTTATCGGGAGGGCCCTACGAGCAGTACTTC. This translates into CASSLSGGPYEQYF. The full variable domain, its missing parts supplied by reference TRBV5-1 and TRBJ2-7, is KAGVTQTPRYLIKTRGQQVTLSCSPISGHRSVSWYQQTPGQGLQFLFEYFSETQRNKGNFPGRFSGRQFSNSRSEMNVSTLELGDSALYLCASSLSGGPYEQYFGPGTRLTVT.

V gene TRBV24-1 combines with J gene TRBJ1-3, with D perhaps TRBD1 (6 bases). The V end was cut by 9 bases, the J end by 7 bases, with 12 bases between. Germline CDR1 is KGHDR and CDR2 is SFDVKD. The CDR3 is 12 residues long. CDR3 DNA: TGTGCCACCGCAGGGGTAGGGAACACCATATATTTT. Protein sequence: CATAGVGNTIYF.

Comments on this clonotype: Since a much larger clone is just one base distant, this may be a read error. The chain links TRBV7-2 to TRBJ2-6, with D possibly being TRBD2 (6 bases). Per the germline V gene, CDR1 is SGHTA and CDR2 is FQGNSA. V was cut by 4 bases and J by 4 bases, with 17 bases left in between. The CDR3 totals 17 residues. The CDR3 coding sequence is TGTGCCAGCAGCTCCCTAGTGGGGGGTTACGGGGCCAACGTCCTGACTTTC. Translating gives CASSSLVGGYGANVLTF.

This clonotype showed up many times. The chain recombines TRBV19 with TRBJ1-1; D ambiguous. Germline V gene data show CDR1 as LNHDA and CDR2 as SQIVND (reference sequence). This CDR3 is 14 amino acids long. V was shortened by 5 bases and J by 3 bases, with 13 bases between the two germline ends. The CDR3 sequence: CASSPPGRYTEAFF. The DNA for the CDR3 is TGTGCCAGTAGTCCCCCGGGAAGGTACACTGAAGCTTTCTTT.

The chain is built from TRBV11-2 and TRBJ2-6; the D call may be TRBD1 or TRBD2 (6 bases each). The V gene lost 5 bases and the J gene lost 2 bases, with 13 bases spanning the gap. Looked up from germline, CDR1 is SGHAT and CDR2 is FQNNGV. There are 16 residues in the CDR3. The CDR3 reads CASSRWRGAGANVLTF. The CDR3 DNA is TGTGCCAGCAGCCGCTGGAGGGGGGCTGGGGCCAACGTCCTGACTTTC.

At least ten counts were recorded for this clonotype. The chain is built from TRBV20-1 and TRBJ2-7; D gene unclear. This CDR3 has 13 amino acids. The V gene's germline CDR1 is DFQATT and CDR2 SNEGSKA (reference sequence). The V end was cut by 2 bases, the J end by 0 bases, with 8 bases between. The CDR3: CSARRSSSYEQYF. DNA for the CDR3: TGCAGTGCTAGAAGGTCTAGCTCCTACGAGCAGTACTTC.

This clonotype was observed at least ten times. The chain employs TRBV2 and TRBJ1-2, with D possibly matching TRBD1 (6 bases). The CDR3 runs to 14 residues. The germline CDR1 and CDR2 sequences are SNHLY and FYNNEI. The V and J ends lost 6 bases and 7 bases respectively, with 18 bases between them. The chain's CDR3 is CASSSGASEGGYTF. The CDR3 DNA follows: TGTGCCAGCAGCTCAGGGGCCTCGGAGGGTGGCTACACCTTC.

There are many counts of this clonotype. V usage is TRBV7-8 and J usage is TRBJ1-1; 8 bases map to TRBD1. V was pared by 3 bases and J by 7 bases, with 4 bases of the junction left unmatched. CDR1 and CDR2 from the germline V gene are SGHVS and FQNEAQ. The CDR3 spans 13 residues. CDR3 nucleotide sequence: TGTGCCAGCAGCTTCTCCGGGACAGGTGAAGCTTTCTTT. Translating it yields CASSFSGTGEAFF.

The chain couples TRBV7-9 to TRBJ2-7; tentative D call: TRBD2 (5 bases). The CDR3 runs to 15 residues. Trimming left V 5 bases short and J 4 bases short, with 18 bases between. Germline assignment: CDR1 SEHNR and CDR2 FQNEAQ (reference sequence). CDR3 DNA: TGTGCCAGCAGCCCAGGACGGGGTGCAGGATACGAGCAGTACTTC. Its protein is CASSPGRGAGYEQYF.

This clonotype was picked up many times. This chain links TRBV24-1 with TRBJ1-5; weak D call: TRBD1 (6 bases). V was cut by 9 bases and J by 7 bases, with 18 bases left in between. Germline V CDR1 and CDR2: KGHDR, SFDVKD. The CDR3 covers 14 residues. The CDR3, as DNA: TGTGCCACCTCGGAGGGGGGGACCGTCCAGCCCCAGCATTTT. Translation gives CATSEGGTVQPQHF.

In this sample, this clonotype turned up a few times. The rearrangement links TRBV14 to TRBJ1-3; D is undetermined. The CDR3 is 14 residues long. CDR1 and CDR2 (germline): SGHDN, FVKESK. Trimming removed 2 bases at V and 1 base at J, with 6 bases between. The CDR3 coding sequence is TGTGCCAGCAGCCAAAAAATATCTGGAAACACCATATATTTT. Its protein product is CASSQKISGNTIYF.

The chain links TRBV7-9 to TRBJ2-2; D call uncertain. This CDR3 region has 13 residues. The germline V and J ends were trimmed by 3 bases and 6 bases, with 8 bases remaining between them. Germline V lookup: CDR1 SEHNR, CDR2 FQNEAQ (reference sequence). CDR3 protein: CASSFSVPGELFF. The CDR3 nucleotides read TGTGCCAGCAGCTTCTCCGTCCCCGGGGAGCTGTTTTTT. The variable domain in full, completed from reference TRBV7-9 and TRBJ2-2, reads DTGVSQNPRHKITKRGQNVTFRCDPISEHNRLYWYRQTLGQGPEFLTYFQNEAQLEKSRLLSDRFSAERPKGSFSTLEIQRTEQGDSAMYLCASSFSVPGELFFGEGSRLTVL.

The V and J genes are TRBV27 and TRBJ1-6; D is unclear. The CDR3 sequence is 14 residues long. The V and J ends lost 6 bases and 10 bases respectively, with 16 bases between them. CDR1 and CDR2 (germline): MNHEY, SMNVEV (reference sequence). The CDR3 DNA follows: TGTGCCAGCAGCATAGGAGGGTTCGGATCACCCCTCCACTTT. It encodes CASSIGGFGSPLHF.

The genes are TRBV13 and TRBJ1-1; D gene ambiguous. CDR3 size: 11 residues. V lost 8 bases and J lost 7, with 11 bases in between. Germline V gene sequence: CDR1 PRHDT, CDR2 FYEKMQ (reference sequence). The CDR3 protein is CASVIGIEAFF. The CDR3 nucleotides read TGTGCCAGCGTAATAGGGATTGAAGCTTTCTTT.

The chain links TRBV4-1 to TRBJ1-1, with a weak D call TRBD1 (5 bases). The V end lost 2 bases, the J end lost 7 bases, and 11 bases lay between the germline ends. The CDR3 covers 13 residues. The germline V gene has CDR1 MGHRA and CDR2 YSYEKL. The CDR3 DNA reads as TGCGCCAGCAGCCAATACGGGGGTGGTGAAGCTTTCTTT. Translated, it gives CASSQYGGGEAFF.

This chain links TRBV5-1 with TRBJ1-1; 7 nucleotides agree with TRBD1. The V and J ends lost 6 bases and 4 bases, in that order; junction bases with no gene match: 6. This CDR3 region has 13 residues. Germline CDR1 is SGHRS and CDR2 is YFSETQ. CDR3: CASKLQGSTEAFF. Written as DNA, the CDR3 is TGCGCCAGCAAATTACAGGGGAGCACTGAAGCTTTCTTT.

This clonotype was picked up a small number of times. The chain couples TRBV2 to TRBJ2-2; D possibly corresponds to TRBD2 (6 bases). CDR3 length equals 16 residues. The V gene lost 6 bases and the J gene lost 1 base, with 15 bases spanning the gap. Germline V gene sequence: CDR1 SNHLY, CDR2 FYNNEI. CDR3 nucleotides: TGTGCCAGCAGCCCTCTAGCGCCTGTGAACACCGGGGAGCTGTTTTTT. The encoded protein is CASSPLAPVNTGELFF.

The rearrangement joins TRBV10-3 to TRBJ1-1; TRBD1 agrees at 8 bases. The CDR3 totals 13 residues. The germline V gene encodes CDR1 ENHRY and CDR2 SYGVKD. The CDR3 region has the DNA TGTGCTAGGTACAGGGGGTTGAACACTGAAGCTTTCTTT. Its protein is CARYRGLNTEAFF.

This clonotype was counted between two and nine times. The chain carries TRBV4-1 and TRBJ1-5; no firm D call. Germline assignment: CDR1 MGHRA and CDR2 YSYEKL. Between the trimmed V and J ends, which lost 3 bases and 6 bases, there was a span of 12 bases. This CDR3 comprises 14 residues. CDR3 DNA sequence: TGCGCCAGCAGCCACTCGGTGGGAAGTCAGCCCCAGCATTTT. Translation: CASSHSVGSQPQHF.

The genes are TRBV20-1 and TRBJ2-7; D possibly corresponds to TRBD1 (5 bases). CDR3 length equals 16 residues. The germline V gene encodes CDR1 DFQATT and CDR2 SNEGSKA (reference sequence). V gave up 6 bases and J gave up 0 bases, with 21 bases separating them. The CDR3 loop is CSANPTDSTYSYEQYF. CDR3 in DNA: TGCAGTGCGAACCCCACTGACAGTACTTACTCCTACGAGCAGTACTTC.

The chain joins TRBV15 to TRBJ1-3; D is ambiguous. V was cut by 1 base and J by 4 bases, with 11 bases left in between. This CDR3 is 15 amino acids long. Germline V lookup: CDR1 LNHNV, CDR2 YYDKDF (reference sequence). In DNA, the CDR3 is TGTGCCACCAGCAGAGGCCCGGGGAGGGGAAACACCATATATTTT. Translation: CATSRGPGRGNTIYF.

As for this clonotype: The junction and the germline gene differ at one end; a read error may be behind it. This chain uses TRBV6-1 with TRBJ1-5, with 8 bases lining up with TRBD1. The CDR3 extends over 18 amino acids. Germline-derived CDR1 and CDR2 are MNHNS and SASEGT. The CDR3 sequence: CTSRLGQGGAGSNQPQHF. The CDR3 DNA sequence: TGTACCAGCAGACTTGGACAGGGAGGTGCGGGTAGCAATCAGCCCCAGCATTTT.

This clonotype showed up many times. The CDR3 spells CASSSIASSQPQHF. The CDR3 bases are TGTGCCAGCAGCTCCATAGCGAGCAGCCAGCCCCAGCATTTT. The rearrangement uses TRBV7-9 and TRBJ1-5; D gene uncertain. Germline V gene sequence: CDR1 SEHNR, CDR2 FQNEAQ (reference sequence). The V end lost 4 bases, the J end lost 7 bases, and 14 bases lay between the germline ends. The CDR3 contains 14 residues.

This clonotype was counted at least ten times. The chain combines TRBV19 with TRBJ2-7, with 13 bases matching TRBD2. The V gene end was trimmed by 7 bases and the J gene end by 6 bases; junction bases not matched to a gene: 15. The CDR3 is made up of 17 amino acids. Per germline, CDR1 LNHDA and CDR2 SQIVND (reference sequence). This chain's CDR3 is CASTPGTSGLAGREQYF. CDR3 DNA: TGTGCCAGTACCCCCGGGACATCGGGACTAGCGGGACGCGAGCAGTACTTC. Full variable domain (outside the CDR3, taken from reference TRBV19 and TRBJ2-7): DGGITQSPKYLFRKEGQNVTLSCEQNLNHDAMYWYRQDPGQGLRLIYYSQIVNDFQKGDIAEGYSVSREKKESFPLTVTSAQKNPTAFYLCASTPGTSGLAGREQYFGPGTRLTVT.

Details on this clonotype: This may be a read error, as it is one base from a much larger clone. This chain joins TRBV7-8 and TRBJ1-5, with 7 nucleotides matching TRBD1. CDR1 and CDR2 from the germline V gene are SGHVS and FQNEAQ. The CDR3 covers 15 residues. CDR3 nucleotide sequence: TGTGTCAGCAGCGCAAGGGGGCAAGGCATTCAGCCCCAGCATTTT. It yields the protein CVSSARGQGIQPQHF.

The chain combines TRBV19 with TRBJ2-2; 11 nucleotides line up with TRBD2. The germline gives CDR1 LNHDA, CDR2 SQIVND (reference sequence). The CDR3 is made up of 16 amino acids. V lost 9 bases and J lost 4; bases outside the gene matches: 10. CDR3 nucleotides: TGTGCCAGCAGTCGGACTAGCGGGCTTCGCACCGGGGAGCTGTTTTTT. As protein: CASSRTSGLRTGELFF.

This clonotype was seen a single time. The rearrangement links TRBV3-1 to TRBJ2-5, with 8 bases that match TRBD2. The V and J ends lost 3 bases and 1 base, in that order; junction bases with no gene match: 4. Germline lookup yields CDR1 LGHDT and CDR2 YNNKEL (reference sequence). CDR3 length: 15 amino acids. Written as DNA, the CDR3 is TGTGCCAGCAGCCAGGACACTAGCGGCCAAGAGACCCAGTACTTC. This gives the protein CASSQDTSGQETQYF.

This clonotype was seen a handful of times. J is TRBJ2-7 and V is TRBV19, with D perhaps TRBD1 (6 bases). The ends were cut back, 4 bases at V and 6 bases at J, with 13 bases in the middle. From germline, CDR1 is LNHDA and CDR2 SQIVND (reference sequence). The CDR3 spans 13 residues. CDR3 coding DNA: TGTGCCAGTAGTAATCCAGGGGTGGGCGAGCAGTACTTC. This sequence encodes CASSNPGVGEQYF.

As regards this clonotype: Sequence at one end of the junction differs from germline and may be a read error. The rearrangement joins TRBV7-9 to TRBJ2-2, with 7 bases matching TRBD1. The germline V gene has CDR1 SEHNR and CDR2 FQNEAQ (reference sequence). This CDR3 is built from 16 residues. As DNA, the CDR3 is TGTACCAGCAGCTTACAGGGGACAGTGAACACCGGGGAGCTGTTTTTT. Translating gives CTSSLQGTVNTGELFF.

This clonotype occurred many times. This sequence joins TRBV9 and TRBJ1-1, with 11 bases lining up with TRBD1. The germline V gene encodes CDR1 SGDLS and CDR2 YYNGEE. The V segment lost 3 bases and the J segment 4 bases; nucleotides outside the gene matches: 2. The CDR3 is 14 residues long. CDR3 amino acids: CASSEGQGVTEAFF. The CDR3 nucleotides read TGTGCCAGCAGCGAGGGACAGGGGGTCACTGAAGCTTTCTTT.

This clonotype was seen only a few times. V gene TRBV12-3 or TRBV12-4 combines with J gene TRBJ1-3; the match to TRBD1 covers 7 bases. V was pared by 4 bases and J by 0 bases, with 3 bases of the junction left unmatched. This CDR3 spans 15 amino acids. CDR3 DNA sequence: TGTGCCAGCAGTTCCCGGGACAGCTCTGGAAACACCATATATTTT. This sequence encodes CASSSRDSSGNTIYF.